What follows are 17 T cell receptor beta chains derived from one specimen sequenced in a study of immune evolution from preneoplasia to lung adenocarcinoma. Measured with immunoSEQ multiplex PCR; TCRdb has only the in-frame clones, and not every one. The profile covers roughly 4,400 clones, with about three quarters appearing a single time and roughly a tenth taken by the ten largest. Sequencing used FFPE minimally invasive lung adenocarcinoma tissue. The receptors originated from a person aged 60 to 80 with lung adenocarcinoma.

V gene TRBV19 combines with J gene TRBJ1-5; the D gene is possibly TRBD1 (6 bases). The CDR3 covers 17 residues. Germline CDR1 is LNHDA and CDR2 is SQIVND (reference sequence). Trimming shortened V by 6 bases and J by 9 bases, and 27 bases separated the two germline ends. CDR3 coding DNA: TGTGCCAGTAGAGAAGCGGCAGGGGTGGGAGCATGGGGGCCCCAGCATTTT. Encoded protein: CASREAAGVGAWGPQHF.

The chain carries TRBV4-2 and TRBJ1-1; unclear D gene. The length of the CDR3 is 18 residues. V lost 2 bases and J lost 0, with 19 bases in between. Germline V gene data show CDR1 as LGHNA and CDR2 as YNFKEQ. This chain's CDR3 is CASSQQRTTRNLNTEAFF. The CDR3 DNA sequence: TGTGCCAGCAGCCAACAACGAACGACGAGGAACTTGAACACTGAAGCTTTCTTT.

CDR3 in amino acids: CASSVGPESSYEQYF. The CDR3 DNA is TGTGCCAGCAGCGTTGGCCCCGAGAGCTCCTACGAGCAGTACTTC. The chain recombines TRBV9 with TRBJ2-7; no clear D. This CDR3 spans 15 amino acids. Between the trimmed V and J ends, which lost 2 bases and 0 bases, there was a span of 12 bases. The V gene's germline CDR1 is SGDLS and CDR2 YYNGEE.

This clone has only a few counts. This rearrangement joins TRBV18 to TRBJ2-3, with 10 bases that match TRBD2. CDR3 length: 15 amino acids. The germline CDR1 and CDR2 sequences are KGHSH and LQKENI. V shed 3 bases, J shed 7 bases, and the junction held 7 bases outside the gene matches. This CDR3 is CASSPSSGSGYTQYF. The CDR3 DNA sequence: TGTGCCAGCTCACCTTCTAGCGGGAGCGGATATACGCAGTATTTT.

Relative to its sample, this clone is hyperexpanded. The J gene is TRBJ2-1, the V gene TRBV11-2; D tentatively reads TRBD1 or TRBD2 (5 bases each). V was cut by 2 bases and J by 6 bases, with 17 bases left in between. This CDR3 comprises 16 residues. CDR1 and CDR2 (germline): SGHAT, FQNNGV. The CDR3 DNA sequence: TGTGCCAGCAGCTTATTTGGGACCCCTCTTGGCAATGAGCAGTTCTTC. It is translated as CASSLFGTPLGNEQFF.

The chain combines TRBV5-1 with TRBJ1-1; D unclear. The CDR3 is 13 amino acids. In germline, CDR1 is SGHRS, CDR2 YFSETQ. The germline V and J ends were trimmed by 1 base and 5 bases, with 9 bases remaining between them. CDR3 sequence: CASSLSAETEAFF. CDR3 coding DNA: TGCGCCAGCAGCTTGTCAGCGGAGACTGAAGCTTTCTTT.

This clone was seen a few times. The rearrangement links TRBV29-1 to TRBJ2-2, with 7 bases fitting TRBD1. The CDR3 is 16 residues long. CDR1 and CDR2 (germline): SQVTM, ANQGSEA. Unmatched junction bases numbered 18, after V lost 7 bases and J lost 7 bases. The CDR3 here is CSAAKIVAGGVGELFF. DNA of the CDR3: TGCAGCGCCGCGAAGATTGTGGCAGGGGGTGTCGGGGAGCTGTTTTTT.

V is TRBV9 and J is TRBJ1-1, with TRBD1 matching 7 bases. The germline V gene encodes CDR1 SGDLS and CDR2 YYNGEE. The V gene end was trimmed by 1 base and the J gene end by 1 base; junction bases not matched to a gene: 1. The CDR3 is 14 amino acids. This chain's CDR3 is CASSVSGGNTEAFF. CDR3 DNA: TGTGCCAGCAGCGTATCAGGGGGGAACACTGAAGCTTTCTTT.

CDR3 nucleotide sequence: TGTGCCAGCAGCCCTCTACAGGGTCCAGATACGCAGTATTTT. Its protein product is CASSPLQGPDTQYF. The chain has TRBV9 and TRBJ2-3; maybe TRBD1 (6 bases). The germline V and J ends were trimmed by 4 bases and 4 bases, with 13 bases remaining between them. The V gene's germline CDR1 is SGDLS and CDR2 YYNGEE. The CDR3 has 14 amino acids.

The chain couples TRBV2 to TRBJ2-1; TRBD2 is a possible D gene (6 bases). Deletions cut 4 bases from V and 6 bases from J, with 10 bases between. Germline assignment: CDR1 SNHLY and CDR2 FYNNEI. This CDR3 has 13 residues. The chain's CDR3 is CASSASGGNEQFF. As DNA, the CDR3 is TGTGCCAGCAGTGCTTCCGGGGGCAATGAGCAGTTCTTC.

CDR3 amino acids: CASSDTITQYF. In DNA form, the CDR3 reads TGTGCCAGCAGTGACACTATCACGCAGTATTTT. The chain has TRBV2 and TRBJ2-3; no firm D call. There are 11 residues in the CDR3. Germline CDR1 is SNHLY and CDR2 is FYNNEI. The germline V and J ends were trimmed by 3 bases and 9 bases, with 7 bases remaining between them.

The genes are TRBV4-1 and TRBJ1-3; maybe TRBD1 (5 bases). Looked up from germline, CDR1 is MGHRA and CDR2 is YSYEKL. The length of the CDR3 is 15 residues. The V end was cut by 0 bases, the J end by 4 bases, with 10 bases between. DNA of the CDR3: TGCGCCAGCAGCCAAGATGCAGGGACGGGAAACACCATATATTTT. As protein: CASSQDAGTGNTIYF.

This clone was seen a handful of times. This chain links TRBV19 with TRBJ1-1; tentative D call: TRBD1 (6 bases). The CDR3 extends over 15 amino acids. V dropped 6 bases and J dropped 0 bases, with 14 bases sitting between them. Germline V CDR1 and CDR2: LNHDA, SQIVND (reference sequence). This CDR3 is CASRGRDKMNTEAFF. CDR3 DNA: TGTGCCAGTAGAGGCCGGGACAAAATGAACACTGAAGCTTTCTTT.

The chain carries TRBV29-1 and TRBJ2-5; possible D gene TRBD2, 7 bases. V lost 4 bases to trimming and J lost 10 bases, with 16 bases between them. The length of the CDR3 is 12 residues. Germline lookup yields CDR1 SQVTM and CDR2 ANQGSEA. The CDR3 DNA follows: TGCAGCGTTGGGGGGGCTGGGAGGGACCAGTACTTC. Its protein is CSVGGAGRDQYF.

The chain is built from TRBV7-9 and TRBJ2-5; perhaps TRBD1 as D (5 bases). CDR1 is SEHNR, CDR2 FQNEAQ, per germline (reference sequence). The length of the CDR3 is 16 residues. Trimming removed 5 bases at V and 0 bases at J, with 16 bases between. DNA of the CDR3: TGTGCCAGCAGCCTCCTTACAGGCCCCGACCAAGAGACCCAGTACTTC. Translation: CASSLLTGPDQETQYF.

The J gene is TRBJ2-2, the V gene TRBV6-4, with D possibly being TRBD2 (6 bases). CDR1 MRHNA and CDR2 SNTAGT come from the germline V gene. The CDR3 length is 17 residues. Trimming cost V 3 bases and J 1 base, with 15 bases left between them. The DNA for the CDR3 is TGTGCCAGCAGTGAGGAGGGCGGTCGAGGGAACACCGGGGAGCTGTTTTTT. Protein sequence: CASSEEGGRGNTGELFF.

The gene calls are TRBV11-2 and TRBJ2-7; D not certain. Germline CDR1 is SGHAT and CDR2 is FQNNGV. Trimming took off 1 base at V and 4 bases at J, with 11 bases between the two ends. The CDR3 is made up of 14 amino acids. The DNA for the CDR3 is TGTGCCAGCAGCTTAGCCGCCCCCCTATACGAGCAGTACTTC. This encodes CASSLAAPLYEQYF.